This TCR beta chain was captured by sequencing in a study of Graves' ophthalmopathy and Graves' hyperthyroidism. At the level of the study: No ophthalmopathy within 18 months of follow-up signified stable hyperthyroidism.

Points on this clonotype: What it binds is unknown.

The CDR3 totals 15 residues. V trimming: 4 bases; J trimming: 7 bases; junction bases outside the gene matches: 4. CDR1 is LNHNV and CDR2 is YYDKDF in the germline V gene (reference sequence). The TCR beta CDR3 regions underwent amplification from RNA transcripts. First-round RT-PCR relied on HTBI primers, and a second-round multiplex PCR came next. TCRdb fed the multiplex PCR reads into MiXCR, producing one record per CDR3 protein. In the table there are about 600,000 distinct CDR3 sequences, approximately 37% of which are singletons. Study observations and caveats: A classifier, a 13-signature model, separated ophthalmopathy from stable hyperthyroidism with about 87% sensitivity and around 80% specificity.

Included hyperthyroidism patients were aged 18 to 65 and newly diagnosed (under 2 months' duration). Other autoimmune diseases, uncontrolled infections, pregnancy or lactation ruled patients out of participation. Sequencing input: peripheral blood or thyroid tissue (not recorded which). V is TRBV15 and J is TRBJ1-4, with 12 bases matching TRBD1. This TCR derives from an adult man with Graves' hyperthyroidism. In nucleotides, the CDR3 is TGTGCCACCAGCACCGGGACAGGGGGCTTTGAAAAACTGTTTTTT. This translates into CATSTGTGGFEKLFF.